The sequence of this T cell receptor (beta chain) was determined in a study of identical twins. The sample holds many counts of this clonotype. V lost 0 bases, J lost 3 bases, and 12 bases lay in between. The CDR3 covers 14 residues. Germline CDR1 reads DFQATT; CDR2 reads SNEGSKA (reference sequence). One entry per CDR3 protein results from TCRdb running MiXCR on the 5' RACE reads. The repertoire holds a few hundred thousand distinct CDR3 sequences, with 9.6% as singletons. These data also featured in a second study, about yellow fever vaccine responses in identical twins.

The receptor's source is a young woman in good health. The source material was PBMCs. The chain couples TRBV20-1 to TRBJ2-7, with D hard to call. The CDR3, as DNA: TGCAGTGCTAGAGATTTGCGCACCTACTACGAGCAGTACTTC. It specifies CSARDLRTYYEQYF.